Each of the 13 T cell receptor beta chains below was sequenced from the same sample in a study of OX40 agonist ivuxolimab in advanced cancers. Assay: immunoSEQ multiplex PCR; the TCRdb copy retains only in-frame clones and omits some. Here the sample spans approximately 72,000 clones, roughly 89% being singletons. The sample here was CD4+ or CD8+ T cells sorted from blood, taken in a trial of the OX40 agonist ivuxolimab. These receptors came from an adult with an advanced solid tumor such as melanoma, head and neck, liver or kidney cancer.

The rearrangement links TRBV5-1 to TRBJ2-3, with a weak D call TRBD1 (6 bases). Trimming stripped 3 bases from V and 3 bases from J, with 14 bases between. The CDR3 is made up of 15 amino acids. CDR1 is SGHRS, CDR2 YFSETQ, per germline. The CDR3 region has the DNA TGCGCCAGCAGCTCGTGGGGGCAGCCAACAGATACGCAGTATTTT. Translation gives CASSSWGQPTDTQYF.

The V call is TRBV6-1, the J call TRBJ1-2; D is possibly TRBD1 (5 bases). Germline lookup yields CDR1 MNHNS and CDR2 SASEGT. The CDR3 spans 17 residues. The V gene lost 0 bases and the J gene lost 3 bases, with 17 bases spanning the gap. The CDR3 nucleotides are TGTGCCAGCAGTGAAGCCCAAGCGACAGCCCCCTACTATGGCTACACCTTC. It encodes CASSEAQATAPYYGYTF.

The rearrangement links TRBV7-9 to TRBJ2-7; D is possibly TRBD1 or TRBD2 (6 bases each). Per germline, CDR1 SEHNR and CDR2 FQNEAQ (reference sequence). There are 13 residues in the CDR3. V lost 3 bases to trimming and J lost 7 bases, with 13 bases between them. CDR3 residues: CASSLSGAWEQYF. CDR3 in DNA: TGTGCCAGCAGCTTGTCGGGGGCGTGGGAGCAGTACTTC.

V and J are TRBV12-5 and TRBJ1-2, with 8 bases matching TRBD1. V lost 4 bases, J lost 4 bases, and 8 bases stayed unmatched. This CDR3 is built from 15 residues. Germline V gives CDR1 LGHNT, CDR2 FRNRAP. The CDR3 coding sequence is TGTGCTAGTGGTTCCTTTGGACAGGGACTCTATGGCTACACCTTC. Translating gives CASGSFGQGLYGYTF.

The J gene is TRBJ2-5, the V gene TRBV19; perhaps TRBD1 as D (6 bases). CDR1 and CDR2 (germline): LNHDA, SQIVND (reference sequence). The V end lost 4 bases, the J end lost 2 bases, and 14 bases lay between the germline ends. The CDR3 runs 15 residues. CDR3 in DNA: TGTGCCAGTAGTACCTCAGGACAGAGTCAAGAGACCCAGTACTTC. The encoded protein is CASSTSGQSQETQYF.

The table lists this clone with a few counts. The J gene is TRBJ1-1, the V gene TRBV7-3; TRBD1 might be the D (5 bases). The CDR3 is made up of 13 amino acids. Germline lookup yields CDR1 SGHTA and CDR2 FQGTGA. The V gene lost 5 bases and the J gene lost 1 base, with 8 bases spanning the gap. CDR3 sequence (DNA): TGTGCCAGCAGCGCCACAGGGAACACTGAAGCTTTCTTT. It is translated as CASSATGNTEAFF.

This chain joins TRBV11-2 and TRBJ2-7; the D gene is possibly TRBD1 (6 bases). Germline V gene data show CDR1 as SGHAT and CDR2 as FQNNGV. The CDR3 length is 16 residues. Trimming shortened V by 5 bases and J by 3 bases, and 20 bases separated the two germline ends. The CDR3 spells CASSIIPGQSNYEQYF. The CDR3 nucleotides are TGTGCCAGCAGCATTATACCGGGACAAAGCAACTACGAGCAGTACTTC. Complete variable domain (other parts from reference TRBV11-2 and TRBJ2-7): EAGVAQSPRYKIIEKRQSVAFWCNPISGHATLYWYQQILGQGPKLLIQFQNNGVVDDSQLPKDRFSAERLKGVDSTLKIQPAKLEDSAVYLCASSIIPGQSNYEQYFGPGTRLTVT.

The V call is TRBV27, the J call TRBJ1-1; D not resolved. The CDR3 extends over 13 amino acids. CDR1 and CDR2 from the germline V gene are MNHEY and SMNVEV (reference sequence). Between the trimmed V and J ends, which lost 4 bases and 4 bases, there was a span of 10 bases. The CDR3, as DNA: TGTGCCAGCAGTTCTTACGGGTTCACTGAAGCTTTCTTT. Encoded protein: CASSSYGFTEAFF.

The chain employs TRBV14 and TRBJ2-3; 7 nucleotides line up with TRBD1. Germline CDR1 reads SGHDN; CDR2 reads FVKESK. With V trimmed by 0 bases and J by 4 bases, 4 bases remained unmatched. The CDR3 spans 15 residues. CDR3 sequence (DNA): TGTGCCAGCAGCCAAGACAGGGGGTGGGCAGATACGCAGTATTTT. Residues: CASSQDRGWADTQYF.

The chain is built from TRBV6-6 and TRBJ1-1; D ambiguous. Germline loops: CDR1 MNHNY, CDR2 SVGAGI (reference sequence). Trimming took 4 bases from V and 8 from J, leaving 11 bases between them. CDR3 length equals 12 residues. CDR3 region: CASSSGPSEAFF. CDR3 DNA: TGTGCCAGCAGTTCCGGACCGTCCGAAGCTTTCTTT.

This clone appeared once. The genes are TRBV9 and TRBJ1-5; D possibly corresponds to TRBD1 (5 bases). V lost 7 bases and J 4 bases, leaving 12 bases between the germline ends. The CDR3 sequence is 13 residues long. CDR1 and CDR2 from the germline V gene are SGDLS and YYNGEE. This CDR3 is CASGQGPNQPQHF. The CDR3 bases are TGTGCCAGCGGGCAGGGACCAAATCAGCCCCAGCATTTT.

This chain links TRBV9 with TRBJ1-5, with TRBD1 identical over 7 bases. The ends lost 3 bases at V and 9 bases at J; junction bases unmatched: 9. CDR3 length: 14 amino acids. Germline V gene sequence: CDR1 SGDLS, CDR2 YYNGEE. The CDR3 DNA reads TGTGCCAGCAGCGCGGACAGGAACTATTCGCCCCAGCATTTT. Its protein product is CASSADRNYSPQHF.

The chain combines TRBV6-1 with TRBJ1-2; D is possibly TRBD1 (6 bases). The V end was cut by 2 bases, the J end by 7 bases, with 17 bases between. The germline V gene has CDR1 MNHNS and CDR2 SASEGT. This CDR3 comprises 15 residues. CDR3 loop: CASSEPFRGNAGYTF. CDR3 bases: TGTGCCAGCAGTGAACCCTTCAGGGGAAATGCTGGCTACACCTTC.